The source of this T cell receptor beta chain is a study of blood T cell repertoires in COVID-19. Study background: The study drew acute and convalescent COVID-19 samples from the United States, Italy and Spain. The cDNA or gDNA used as material had been derived from T cells, B-cell-depleted T cells, or PBMCs.

Authors' data handling: Amplification with reference gene primers provided the estimates of nucleated cell counts. Measured with immunoSEQ multiplex PCR; TCRdb has only the in-frame clones, and not every one. V and J calls and clone size are copied from that table; D and trimming were computed from the DNA. The sample has roughly 66,000 clones, 82% seen once. The V gene lost 3 bases and the J gene lost 7 bases, with 13 bases spanning the gap. Germline V CDR1 and CDR2: MDHEN, SYDVKM. This CDR3 is 15 amino acids long. Sample: peripheral blood. This chain uses TRBV28 with TRBJ1-6; possible D gene TRBD1, 6 bases. The TCR sequence derives from a man between 60 and 75 years old with acute or convalescent COVID-19. The CDR3 DNA is TGTGCCAGCAGTTTTGATCGGGGGGCCAATTCACCCCTCCACTTT. It yields the protein CASSFDRGANSPLHF. Complete variable domain (other parts from reference TRBV28 and TRBJ1-6): DVKVTQSSRYLVKRTGEKVFLECVQDMDHENMFWYRQDPGLGLRLIYFSYDVKMKEKGDIPEGYSVSREKKERFSLILESASTNQTSMYLCASSFDRGANSPLHFGNGTRLTVT.